The entry below describes one T cell receptor beta chain. The entry originates in a study of somatic mutations in cytotoxic T cells in rheumatoid arthritis. Assay used: immunoSEQ multiplex PCR; TCRdb lists only in-frame clones, some missing. The table records roughly 20,000 clones, around 86% of them present only once. The CDR3 extends over 14 amino acids. V lost 1 base to trimming and J lost 4 bases, with 9 bases between them. Germline assignment: CDR1 LNHNV and CDR2 YYDKDF (reference sequence). The sample was CD8+ T cells sorted from blood. V usage is TRBV15 and J usage is TRBJ2-3; no definite D call. The origin of this receptor is an adult with rheumatoid arthritis. Here the CDR3 DNA reads TGTGCCACCAGCAGAGTGACTTGGGCAGATACGCAGTATTTT. Translation: CATSRVTWADTQYF.